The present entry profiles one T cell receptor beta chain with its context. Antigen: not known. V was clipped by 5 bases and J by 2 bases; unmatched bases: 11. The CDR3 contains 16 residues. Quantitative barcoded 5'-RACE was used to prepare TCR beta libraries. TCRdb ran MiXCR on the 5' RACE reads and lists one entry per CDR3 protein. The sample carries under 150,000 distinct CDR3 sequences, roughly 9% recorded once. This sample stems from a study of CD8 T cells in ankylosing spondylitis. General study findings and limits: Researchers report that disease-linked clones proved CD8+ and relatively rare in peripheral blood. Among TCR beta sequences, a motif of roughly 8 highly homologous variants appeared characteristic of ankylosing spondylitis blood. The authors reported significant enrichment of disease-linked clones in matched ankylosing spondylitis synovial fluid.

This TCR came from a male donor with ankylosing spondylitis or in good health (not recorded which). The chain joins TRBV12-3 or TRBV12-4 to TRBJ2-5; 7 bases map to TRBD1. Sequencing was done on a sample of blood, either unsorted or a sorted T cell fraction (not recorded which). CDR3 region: CASSPGQPTSQETQYF. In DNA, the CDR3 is TGTGCCAGCAGTCCGGGACAGCCGACGAGTCAAGAGACCCAGTACTTC.